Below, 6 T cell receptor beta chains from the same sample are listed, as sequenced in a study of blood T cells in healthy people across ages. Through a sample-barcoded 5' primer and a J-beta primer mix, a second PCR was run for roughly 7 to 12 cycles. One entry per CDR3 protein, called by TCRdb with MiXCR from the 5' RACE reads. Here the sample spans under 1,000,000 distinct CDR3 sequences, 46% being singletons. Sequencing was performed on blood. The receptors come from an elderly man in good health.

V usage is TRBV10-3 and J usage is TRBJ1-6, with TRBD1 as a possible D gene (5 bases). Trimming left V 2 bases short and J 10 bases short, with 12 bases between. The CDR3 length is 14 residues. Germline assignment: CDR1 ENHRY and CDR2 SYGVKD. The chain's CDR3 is CAISEDRAGSPLHF. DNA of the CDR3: TGTGCCATCAGTGAGGACAGAGCAGGGTCACCCCTCCACTTT.

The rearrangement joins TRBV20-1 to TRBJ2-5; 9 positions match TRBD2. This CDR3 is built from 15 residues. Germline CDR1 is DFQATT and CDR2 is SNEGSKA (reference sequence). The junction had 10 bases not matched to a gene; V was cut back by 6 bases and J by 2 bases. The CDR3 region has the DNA TGCAGTGCCCCCTCGAGCGGGAGGCGGCAAGAGACCCAGTACTTC. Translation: CSAPSSGRRQETQYF.

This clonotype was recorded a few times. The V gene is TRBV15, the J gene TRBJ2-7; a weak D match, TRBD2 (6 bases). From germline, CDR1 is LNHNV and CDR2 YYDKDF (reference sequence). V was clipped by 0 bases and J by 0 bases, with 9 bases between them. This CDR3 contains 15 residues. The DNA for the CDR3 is TGTGCCACCAGCAGAGATGGACTATTCTCCTACGAGCAGTACTTC. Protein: CATSRDGLFSYEQYF. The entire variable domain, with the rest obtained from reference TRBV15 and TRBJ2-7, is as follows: DAMVIQNPRYQVTQFGKPVTLSCSQTLNHNVMYWYQQKSSQAPKLLFHYYDKDFNNEADTPDNFQSRRPNTSFCFLDIRSPGLGDTAMYLCATSRDGLFSYEQYFGPGTRLTVT.

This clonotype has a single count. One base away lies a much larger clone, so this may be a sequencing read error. DNA of the CDR3: TGTGCCAGCAGCGTACACGGGACCTACGAGCAGTTCTTC. This sequence encodes CASSVHGTYEQFF. The chain is built from TRBV9 and TRBJ2-7; D is tentatively TRBD1 or TRBD2 (5 bases each). The J call is in doubt because the DNA end fits TRBJ2-1 better. This CDR3 comprises 13 residues. Germline values: CDR1 SGDLS, CDR2 YYNGEE.

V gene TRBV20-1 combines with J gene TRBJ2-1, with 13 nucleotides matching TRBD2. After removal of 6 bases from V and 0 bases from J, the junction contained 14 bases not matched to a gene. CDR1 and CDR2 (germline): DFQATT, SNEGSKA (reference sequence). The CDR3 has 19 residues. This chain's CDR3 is CSAVGGLAGVKGSYNEQFF. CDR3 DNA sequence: TGCAGTGCGGTAGGAGGACTAGCGGGAGTCAAAGGCTCCTACAATGAGCAGTTCTTC.

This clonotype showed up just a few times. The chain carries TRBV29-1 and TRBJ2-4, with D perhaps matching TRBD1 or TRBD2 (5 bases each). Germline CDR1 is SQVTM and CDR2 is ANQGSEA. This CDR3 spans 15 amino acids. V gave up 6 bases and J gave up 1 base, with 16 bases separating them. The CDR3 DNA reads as TGCAGCGTGGGGGACCCCACCGGGGCCAAAAACATTCAGTACTTC. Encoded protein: CSVGDPTGAKNIQYF.